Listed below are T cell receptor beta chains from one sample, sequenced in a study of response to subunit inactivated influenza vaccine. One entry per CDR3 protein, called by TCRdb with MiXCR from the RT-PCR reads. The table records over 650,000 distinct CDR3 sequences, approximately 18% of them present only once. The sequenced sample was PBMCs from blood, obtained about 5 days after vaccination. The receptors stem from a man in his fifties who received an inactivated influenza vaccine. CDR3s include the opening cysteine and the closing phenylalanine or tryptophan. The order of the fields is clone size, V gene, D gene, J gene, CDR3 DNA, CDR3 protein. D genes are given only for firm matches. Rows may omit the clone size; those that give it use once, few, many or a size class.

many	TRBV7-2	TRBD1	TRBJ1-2	TGTGCCAGCAGTTCCGGACAGGGGACTCTTCTTAACTATGGCTACACCTTC	CASSSGQGTLLNYGYTF
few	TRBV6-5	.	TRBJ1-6	TGTGCCAGCAGTTACTCGCAGAGGAGAAGGGATAATTCACCCCTCCACTTT	CASSYSQRRRDNSPLHF
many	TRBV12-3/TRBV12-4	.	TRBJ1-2	TGTGCCAGCAGTTTAGAGGGATCCGGCTACACCTTC	CASSLEGSGYTF
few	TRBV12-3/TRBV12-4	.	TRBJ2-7	TGTGCCAGCAGTTTATTAGTCAGGGCAGGCTACGAGCAGTACTTC	CASSLLVRAGYEQYF
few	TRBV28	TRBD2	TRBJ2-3	TGTGCCAGCAGTATGACTAGCGGGTACACAGATACGCAGTATTTT	CASSMTSGYTDTQYF
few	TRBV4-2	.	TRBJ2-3	TGTGCCAGCAGCCAAGTGGGCGGGGCCTACATCACAGATACGCAGTATTTT	CASSQVGGAYITDTQYF
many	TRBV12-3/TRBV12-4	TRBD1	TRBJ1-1	TGTGCCAGCAGTGTTACAGGGGCGTCCACTGAAGCTTTCTTT	CASSVTGASTEAFF
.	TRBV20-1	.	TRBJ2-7	TGCAGTGCTAGAGATACCGGGGAAGAGCAGTACTTC	CSARDTGEEQYF
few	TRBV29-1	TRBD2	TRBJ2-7	TGCAGCGTTGAAAACGCGGGGGAGGCGCAGTACTTC	CSVENAGEAQYF
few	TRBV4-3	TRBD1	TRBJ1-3	TGCGCCAGCAGCCAATCCGCGACAGGGCCTGGAAACACCATATATTTT	CASSQSATGPGNTIYF
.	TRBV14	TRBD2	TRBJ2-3	TGTGCCAGCAGCCAATTAGCGGGGGCCGGCACAGATACGCAGTATTTT	CASSQLAGAGTDTQYF
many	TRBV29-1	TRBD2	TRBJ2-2	TGCAGCGTTGCACCTAGCGGGAGCACCGGGGAGCTGTTTTTT	CSVAPSGSTGELFF
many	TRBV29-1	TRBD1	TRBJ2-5	TGCAGCGTCCGACAGGGAAGCTCAGAGACCCAGTACTTC	CSVRQGSSETQYF
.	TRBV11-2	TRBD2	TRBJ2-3	TGTGCCAGCAGCTTAGTCATGATAGCGGGAGCTATTCCAGATACGCAGTATTTT	CASSLVMIAGAIPDTQYF
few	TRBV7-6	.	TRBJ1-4	TGTGCCAGCAGCCTTGGGTCTTGGATGAGTAATGAAAAACTGTTTTTT	CASSLGSWMSNEKLFF
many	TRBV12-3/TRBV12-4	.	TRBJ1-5	TGTGCCAGCAGTTTGGGTGCGTCTCAGCCCCAGCATTTT	CASSLGASQPQHF
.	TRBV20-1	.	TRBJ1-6	TGCAGTGCTCCATCCGGTCTACTGAAAAATTCACCCCTCCACTTT	CSAPSGLLKNSPLHF
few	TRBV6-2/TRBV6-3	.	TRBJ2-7	TGTGCCAGCAGTCCTAGGGACTACGAGCAGTACTTC	CASSPRDYEQYF
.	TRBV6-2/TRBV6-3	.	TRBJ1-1	TGTGCCAGCAGTTTGAAGATCAGGGGTATGAACACTGAAGCTTTCTTT	CASSLKIRGMNTEAFF
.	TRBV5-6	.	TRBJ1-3	TGTGCCAGCAGCTTAAGGGGTCTCTCTGGAAACACCATATATTTT	CASSLRGLSGNTIYF
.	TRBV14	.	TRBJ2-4	TGTGCCAGCAGACCGCGACTGGAGCGGTACTTC	CASRPRLERYF
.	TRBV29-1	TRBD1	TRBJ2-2	TGCAGCGCCGCGACAGGGGGCGTTCTCGGGGAGCTGTTTTTT	CSAATGGVLGELFF
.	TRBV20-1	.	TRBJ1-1	TGCAGTGCTAGAGATGTGGGCAGCCACACTGAAGCTTTCTTT	CSARDVGSHTEAFF
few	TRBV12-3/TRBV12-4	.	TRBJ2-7	TGTGCCAGCAGTTTATCCCTGCCCGGGACAAAGAACTACGAGCAGTACTTC	CASSLSLPGTKNYEQYF